The 16 T cell receptor beta chains listed next were all sequenced from one sample in a study of blood T cell repertoires in COVID-19. This table comes from immunoSEQ multiplex PCR, and its TCRdb copy is limited to in-frame clones, with some not included. The sample consists of about 140,000 clones, around 90% of them appearing once. Material: peripheral blood. Receptors were obtained from a man between 60 and 75 years old with active or convalescent COVID-19.

The chain has TRBV3-1 (or the pseudogene TRBV3-2) and TRBJ2-7; TRBD1 matches at 7 bases. V shed 2 bases, J shed 3 bases, and the junction held 4 bases outside the gene matches. The CDR3 extends over 14 amino acids. Germline V gene lookup returns CDR1 LGHDT and CDR2 YNNKEL (reference sequence). Written as DNA, the CDR3 is TGTGCCAGCAGCCAAAGGGGACAGCTCTACGAGCAGTACTTC. Its protein product is CASSQRGQLYEQYF.

The genes are TRBV6-5 and TRBJ2-1, with 8 bases matching TRBD2. The V gene's germline CDR1 is MNHEY and CDR2 SVGAGI. Unmatched junction bases numbered 5, after V lost 4 bases and J lost 0 bases. The CDR3 consists of 16 residues. CDR3 DNA: TGTGCCAGCAGTTTCAGAGCGGGGGTCTCCTACAATGAGCAGTTCTTC. Translated: CASSFRAGVSYNEQFF.

This clone turned up a few times. The CDR3 bases are TGTGCCTGGAGTGTAAGGGGAACTTCCTACGAGCAGTACTTC. Protein: CAWSVRGTSYEQYF. The chain combines TRBV30 with TRBJ2-7, with D maybe TRBD1 (5 bases). Germline loops: CDR1 GTSNPN, CDR2 SVGIG (reference sequence). The ends were cut back, 0 bases at V and 1 base at J, with 10 bases in the middle. The CDR3 is 14 residues long.

The chain joins TRBV6-5 to TRBJ1-4; no clear D gene. The V gene lost 5 bases and the J gene lost 0 bases, with 10 bases spanning the gap. The length of the CDR3 is 15 residues. From germline, CDR1 is MNHEY and CDR2 SVGAGI. CDR3 sequence reads: CASSPSRATNEKLFF. For the CDR3, the DNA is TGTGCCAGCAGTCCGTCGAGGGCAACTAATGAAAAACTGTTTTTT.

The V call is TRBV6-5, the J call TRBJ2-1; TRBD1 is a possible D gene (6 bases). Germline CDR1 and CDR2: MNHEY and SVGAGI. The V and J ends lost 2 bases and 1 base respectively, with 12 bases between them. The CDR3 loop spans 16 amino acids. CDR3 sequence (DNA): TGTGCCAGCAGTTACCGGGCAGGGGCATCCTACAATGAGCAGTTCTTC. Translating gives CASSYRAGASYNEQFF.

The V and J genes are TRBV5-6 and TRBJ2-5, with a tentative D call TRBD1 (5 bases). Germline assignment: CDR1 SGHDT and CDR2 YYEEEE. This CDR3 is built from 13 residues. V dropped 2 bases and J dropped 3 bases, with 8 bases sitting between them. The CDR3 bases are TGTGCCAGCAGCTTTGGACACGAAGAGACCCAGTACTTC. Translated: CASSFGHEETQYF.

The count of this clone is one. The chain links TRBV6-5 to TRBJ2-7; D gene ambiguous. V lost 6 bases, J lost 4 bases, and 7 bases lay in between. CDR3 size: 11 residues. CDR1 MNHEY and CDR2 SVGAGI come from the germline V gene. CDR3: CASSSLYEQYF. CDR3 DNA sequence: TGTGCCAGCAGCTCCCTTTACGAGCAGTACTTC.

The count of this clone is one. V gene TRBV11-3 combines with J gene TRBJ1-1; D is uncertain. In germline, CDR1 is SGHNT, CDR2 YENEEA. With 5 bases removed from V and 1 base from J, the gap between germline ends came to 5 bases. This CDR3 has 12 residues. The CDR3, as DNA: TGTGCCAGCAGCCGCGGGAACACTGAAGCTTTCTTT. Translated: CASSRGNTEAFF.

A few counts support this clone. The gene calls are TRBV29-1 and TRBJ2-3; 10 bases align to TRBD2. The CDR3 spans 13 residues. The V and J ends lost 5 bases and 10 bases, in that order; junction bases with no gene match: 9. The germline V gene has CDR1 SQVTM and CDR2 ANQGSEA. CDR3 DNA: TGCAGCGTTCCCGGGATAGCGGGAGGAGCGCAGTATTTT. This translates into CSVPGIAGGAQYF.

The genes are TRBV7-2 and TRBJ2-1; 7 nucleotides match TRBD2. The CDR3 loop spans 15 amino acids. CDR1 is SGHTA, CDR2 FQGNSA, per germline. V was pared by 1 base and J by 9 bases, with 9 bases of the junction left unmatched. CDR3 nucleotides: TGTGCCAGCAGCTTAGTCGCGGGAGAGGGGAGTGAGCAGTTCTTC. Protein: CASSLVAGEGSEQFF.

This clone has just one count. This rearrangement joins TRBV4-3 to TRBJ1-6, with a weak D call TRBD1 (6 bases). Germline CDR1 reads LGHNA; CDR2 reads YSLEER. The CDR3 is 15 residues long. Trimming took off 0 bases at V and 9 bases at J, with 12 bases between the two ends. The CDR3 sequence: CASSQDANRVSPLHF. The DNA of the CDR3 is TGCGCCAGCAGCCAAGATGCAAACAGGGTTTCACCCCTCCACTTT.

The V call is TRBV4-1, the J call TRBJ1-6; unclear D gene. CDR1 is MGHRA and CDR2 is YSYEKL in the germline V gene. CDR3 length: 17 residues. V was cut by 2 bases and J by 0 bases, with 11 bases left in between. CDR3 in DNA: TGCGCCAGCAGCCAATCTTATGCGGTCTCCTATAATTCACCCCTCCACTTT. It is translated as CASSQSYAVSYNSPLHF.

The chain uses TRBV18 and TRBJ1-4, with 7 bases that match TRBD1. The CDR3 totals 14 residues. The V and J ends lost 3 bases and 4 bases, in that order; junction bases with no gene match: 2. Germline V gene data show CDR1 as KGHSH and CDR2 as LQKENI. The CDR3 nucleotides are TGTGCCAGCTCACCGCGGGACAGTAATGAAAAACTGTTTTTT. Translating gives CASSPRDSNEKLFF.

V and J are TRBV19 and TRBJ2-2, with 7 bases identical to TRBD1. CDR3 length equals 12 residues. Germline lookup yields CDR1 LNHDA and CDR2 SQIVND (reference sequence). The junction had 5 bases not matched to a gene; V was cut back by 10 bases and J by 6 bases. In DNA, the CDR3 is TGTGCCACCCACAGGGGTGCCGGGGAGCTGTTTTTT. It is translated as CATHRGAGELFF.

This clone has a single count. The CDR3 DNA is TGTGCCAGCAGTTTTCGGACTAGCGGGAGCGGGGAGCTGTTTTTT. It specifies CASSFRTSGSGELFF. The chain recombines TRBV6-5 with TRBJ2-2, with TRBD2 identical over 13 bases. The CDR3 is made up of 15 amino acids. V gave up 4 bases and J gave up 7 bases; unmatched junction bases: 3. In germline, CDR1 is MNHEY, CDR2 SVGAGI.

The chain links TRBV28 to TRBJ1-5; D might be TRBD1 (6 bases). V was clipped by 6 bases and J by 3 bases, with 15 bases between them. CDR1 is MDHEN, CDR2 SYDVKM, per germline. This CDR3 has 15 amino acids. Here the CDR3 reads CASSLTGSYNQPQHF. Written as DNA, the CDR3 is TGTGCCAGCAGCCTAACAGGGAGCTACAATCAGCCCCAGCATTTT.